This record looks at one TCR beta chain sequence and its context. Its antigen has not been determined. Base-call qualities are not available, and no considerably larger clone is one nucleotide away. These data come from a study of early T cells in non-severe SARS-CoV-2 infection (dated by TCRdb to about 2021). Notes on the research overall: Because TCR sequencing relied on bulk RNA taken from unsorted whole blood, pairing of alpha and beta chains was not possible.

The library relied on 5' RACE. The reads were generated on a NextSeq 500. Unique molecular identifiers were attached to individual cDNA molecules in the TCR library protocol so that sequencing error and PCR bias could be corrected. Both TCR alpha and beta chains were sequenced, and tight co-correlation was observed between alpha and beta sequence abundances in each sample. Under the source paper's analysis protocol: V gene, J gene and CDR3 annotation of TCR sequences was performed with Decombinator V4. Expanded TCRs were defined as changing significantly between any two time points under a Poisson model with p below 0.0001. Abundances of TCRs were expressed as counts per million after normalisation to the total number of TCRs sequenced in each sample. VDJdb, accessed 1 November 2021, was searched for CMV, EBV and SARS-CoV-2 annotated TCRs, excluding TCRs annotated for multiple antigens. TCRdb redid the processing of the public reads, applying fastp at Q25 and MiXCR, and retained in-frame beta chains. Each record represents a unique CDR3 protein, reported with the most common genes and DNA among its rows. These V and J calls are TCRdb output, not the study's own analysis. For this sample there are 80,000 to 95,000 distinct CDR3 sequences; roughly 17% appear just once. Approximately 5.1% of the sample rests with the top ten.

The investigation overall reported the following: Matching against VDJdb was skewed toward anti-spike CD8 responses, likely underestimated virus-specific expansions, and missed private and CD4 specificities.

The study was a case-control design nested within a healthcare worker cohort in London, UK, with weekly nasopharyngeal swab PCR tests and blood sampling. Healthcare workers were recruited between 23 and 31 March 2020, during the week of the UK lockdown, and were followed weekly for up to about 16 weeks. The material was whole blood, obtained at baseline. This receptor was taken from an adult who was a healthcare worker with PCR-confirmed SARS-CoV-2 infection or an uninfected control (not recorded which).

The DNA sequence is given as TGTGCCAGCAGCTACACAGGTGGTAGCGGACTATACAATGAGCAGTTCTTC. Its product reads: CASSYTGGSGLYNEQFF. The chain joins TRBV7-9 to TRBJ2-1; tentative D gene TRBD2, with 6 bases matching. As encoded in the germline V gene (reference sequence), CDR1 is SEHNR while CDR2 is FQNEAQ. The CDR3 runs 17 amino acids, cysteine and phenylalanine included. Left in the record is the CDR3 DNA by itself, 51 bases read in frame from the first base. V and J lose 4 bases and 4 bases, and a span of 20 bases separates them.